The 19 T cell receptor beta chains below all came from one sample that was sequenced in a study of T cell responses to AZD1222 COVID-19 vaccine (dated by TCRdb to the early 2020s). The time point label for this specimen denotes: baseline before first vaccination. To prepare the library, the immunoSEQ multiplex PCR assay was applied. This is the immuneACCESS table as TCRdb keeps it, with only in-frame sequences that have V and J called. A part of the clones is gone; compared with another copy, unresolved V genes explain less than half, and the rest is unexplained. The sample profile shows about 160,000 clones; almost 90% of them were found once. The ten largest make up roughly 5.5% of the sample. Sequencing used peripheral blood, obtained on day 0 of AZD1222 vaccination. These TCRs come from an adult in good health.

The V and J genes are TRBV5-1 and TRBJ1-2, with a weak D call TRBD1 (6 bases). The CDR3 is 14 residues long. CDR1 is SGHRS, CDR2 YFSETQ, per germline. Trimming shortened V by 4 bases and J by 6 bases, and 16 bases separated the two germline ends. The CDR3, as DNA: TGCGCCAGCAGCCTCTTCAGGGGAGGAGATGGCTACACCTTC. The encoded protein is CASSLFRGGDGYTF.

This chain links TRBV11-2 with TRBJ2-3, with a possible D match to TRBD2 (5 bases). Germline CDR1 and CDR2: SGHAT and FQNNGV. This CDR3 is 12 amino acids long. V lost 1 base, J lost 6 bases, and 5 bases lay in between. In DNA form, the CDR3 reads TGTGCCAGCAGCTTAGGGGAGGATACGCAGTATTTT. Its protein product is CASSLGEDTQYF.

The V call is TRBV2, the J call TRBJ2-1; D not resolved. Between the trimmed V and J ends, which lost 4 bases and 5 bases, there was a span of 9 bases. CDR3 length equals 13 residues. Per germline, CDR1 SNHLY and CDR2 FYNNEI. The CDR3 DNA reads as TGTGCCAGCAGTGCGGAGATGGACAATGAGCAGTTCTTC. Amino acid sequence: CASSAEMDNEQFF.

Here the CDR3 DNA reads TGTGCCAGCAGCTTACACAGTTCTAGCAATCAGCCCCAGCATTTT. Translation: CASSLHSSSNQPQHF. The genes are TRBV7-2 and TRBJ1-5; no firm D call. The germline V and J ends were trimmed by 2 bases and 0 bases, with 8 bases remaining between them. The CDR3 runs to 15 residues. Per germline, CDR1 SGHTA and CDR2 FQGNSA.

J is TRBJ1-1 and V is TRBV19; D remains ambiguous. V lost 4 bases to trimming and J lost 5 bases, with 14 bases between them. This CDR3 has 14 amino acids. Germline values: CDR1 LNHDA, CDR2 SQIVND (reference sequence). The CDR3 DNA is TGTGCCAGTAGTAGCCACATCTGGGTAACTGAAGCTTTCTTT. The encoded protein is CASSSHIWVTEAFF. Full variable domain (outside the CDR3, taken from reference TRBV19 and TRBJ1-1): DGGITQSPKYLFRKEGQNVTLSCEQNLNHDAMYWYRQDPGQGLRLIYYSQIVNDFQKGDIAEGYSVSREKKESFPLTVTSAQKNPTAFYLCASSSHIWVTEAFFGQGTRLTVV.

The rearrangement uses TRBV5-4 and TRBJ2-7; TRBD1 might be the D (5 bases). CDR1 and CDR2 from the germline V gene are SGHNT and YYREEE (reference sequence). V lost 0 bases and J lost 3, with 7 bases in between. CDR3 length: 13 amino acids. The CDR3 sequence is CASSLAQGYEQYF. CDR3 sequence (DNA): TGTGCCAGCAGCTTGGCCCAGGGCTACGAGCAGTACTTC. Combining the CDR3 with reference TRBV5-4 and TRBJ2-7 gives the whole variable domain ETGVTQSPTHLIKTRGQQVTLRCSSQSGHNTVSWYQQALGQGPQFIFQYYREEENGRGNFPPRFSGLQFPNYSSELNVNALELDDSALYLCASSLAQGYEQYFGPGTRLTVT.

The chain has TRBV5-1 and TRBJ1-4; D is ambiguous. Deletions cut 0 bases from V and 3 bases from J, with 9 bases between. Germline V gene sequence: CDR1 SGHRS, CDR2 YFSETQ. The length of the CDR3 is 15 residues. For the CDR3, the DNA is TGCGCCAGCAGCTTGGGCGGGCAGCCTAATGAAAAACTGTTTTTT. It translates to CASSLGGQPNEKLFF.

The V gene is TRBV7-3, the J gene TRBJ1-2, with 8 bases lining up with TRBD1. CDR1 and CDR2 (germline): SGHTA, FQGTGA. The junction had 7 bases not matched to a gene; V was cut back by 5 bases and J by 2 bases. The CDR3 sequence is 15 residues long. The CDR3 nucleotides are TGTGCCAGCAGCCTCGGACAGGGACAGAACTATGGCTACACCTTC. Protein sequence: CASSLGQGQNYGYTF.

This clone was detected only a few times. The chain joins TRBV2 to TRBJ2-7; D uncertain. V was cut by 3 bases and J by 0 bases, with 6 bases left in between. Germline V gene sequence: CDR1 SNHLY, CDR2 FYNNEI. The CDR3 is 13 amino acids. Here the CDR3 reads CASSEAPSYEQYF. The CDR3 DNA follows: TGTGCCAGCAGTGAGGCCCCCTCCTACGAGCAGTACTTC.

This clone occurred once. The chain recombines TRBV11-3 with TRBJ2-1, with a weak D call TRBD1 (5 bases). From germline, CDR1 is SGHNT and CDR2 YENEEA. Deletions cut 3 bases from V and 8 bases from J, with 11 bases between. This CDR3 contains 13 residues. The CDR3 nucleotides are TGTGCCAGCAGCTTCCTTTGGGGCGATGAGCAGTTCTTC. This translates into CASSFLWGDEQFF. Using reference TRBV11-3 and TRBJ2-1 for the parts outside the CDR3, the full variable domain is EAGVVQSPRYKIIEKKQPVAFWCNPISGHNTLYWYLQNLGQGPELLIRYENEEAVDDSQLPKDRFSAERLKGVDSTLKIQPAELGDSAVYLCASSFLWGDEQFFGPGTRLTVL.

The rearrangement joins TRBV15 to TRBJ1-2, with D possibly matching TRBD1 (6 bases). Germline CDR1 reads LNHNV; CDR2 reads YYDKDF (reference sequence). This CDR3 has 12 residues. V was shortened by 9 bases and J by 6 bases, with 14 bases between the two germline ends. The CDR3 is CATSRGADGYTF. The CDR3 DNA is TGTGCCACATCCCGGGGGGCGGATGGCTACACCTTC.

This clone appeared a few times. One junction end does not reproduce the germline sequence, and a read error may be involved. The chain uses TRBV6-1 and TRBJ1-2, with 7 nucleotides matching TRBD1. CDR3 length: 16 amino acids. CDR1 is MNHNS, CDR2 SASEGT, per germline. Written as DNA, the CDR3 is TGTGCCAGCAGTAAAGCGGGGGACAGAACCCTGTATGGCTACACCTTC. Translated, it gives CASSKAGDRTLYGYTF.

The V call is TRBV6-6, the J call TRBJ2-7, with no clear D. The CDR3 consists of 13 residues. V lost 6 bases and J lost 2, with 11 bases in between. Germline V gene sequence: CDR1 MNHNY, CDR2 SVGAGI (reference sequence). The CDR3 DNA reads as TGTGCCAGCAGACTGACACGTCCCTACGAGCAGTACTTC. This sequence encodes CASRLTRPYEQYF.

The chain recombines TRBV7-6 with TRBJ2-5; 7 positions match TRBD1. Losses at the gene ends were 1 base for V and 8 bases for J; bases not matched to a gene: 13. Germline V gives CDR1 SGHVS, CDR2 FNYEAQ. This CDR3 has 16 amino acids. The CDR3 spells CASSLGQGPQVATQYF. CDR3 DNA: TGTGCCAGCAGCTTAGGACAGGGCCCCCAAGTAGCAACCCAGTACTTC.

This clone was recorded once. The chain links TRBV24-1 to TRBJ2-7, with D perhaps TRBD1 (6 bases). Per germline, CDR1 KGHDR and CDR2 SFDVKD. Trimming pared 2 bases from V and 5 bases from J, leaving 9 bases between. The CDR3 is made up of 13 amino acids. The CDR3 nucleotides are TGTGCCACCAGTGATTGGACAGAGGACGAGCAGTACTTC. Translation gives CATSDWTEDEQYF.

This chain connects TRBV2 to TRBJ1-5; possibly TRBD1 for D (5 bases). This CDR3 is built from 14 residues. CDR1 is SNHLY, CDR2 FYNNEI, per germline. V shed 7 bases and J shed 0 bases, with 10 bases lying between them. CDR3 nucleotides: TGTGCCAGCACTAGACAGCCTAGCAATCAGCCCCAGCATTTT. Translation: CASTRQPSNQPQHF.

The V gene is TRBV5-5, the J gene TRBJ1-2; TRBD1 matches at 10 bases. The germline gives CDR1 SGHKS, CDR2 YYEKEE (reference sequence). The CDR3 length is 14 residues. Trimming cost V 10 bases and J 4 bases; bases outside gene matches: 10. CDR3 DNA sequence: TGTGCCTCCCAGTGGGGACAGGGGTTCTATGGCTACACCTTC. Amino acids: CASQWGQGFYGYTF.

The chain joins TRBV7-3 to TRBJ2-2; D is unresolved. V shed 5 bases and J shed 6 bases, with 13 bases lying between them. This CDR3 spans 14 amino acids. CDR1 is SGHTA, CDR2 FQGTGA, per germline. CDR3 coding DNA: TGTGCCAGCAGCCCTGGAATATTACCCGGGGAGCTGTTTTTT. Encoded protein: CASSPGILPGELFF.

J is TRBJ1-1 and V is TRBV7-6; 8 bases line up with TRBD1. V shed 0 bases and J 4 bases; nucleotides not matched to a gene: 7. Germline loops: CDR1 SGHVS, CDR2 FNYEAQ. CDR3 length: 16 amino acids. The CDR3, as DNA: TGTGCCAGCAGCTTAGCCCCAGGGGGCCTTAGCACTGAAGCTTTCTTT. Its protein product is CASSLAPGGLSTEAFF.